This is a list of T cell receptor beta chains from one sample in a study of identical twins. MiXCR was run by TCRdb on the 5' RACE reads, yielding one entry per CDR3 protein. The sample includes some 790,000 distinct CDR3 sequences, 18% of them seen just once. The same sample was also used in a study of T cells expressing NK-cell markers.

The sample consisted of PBMCs. The source is a woman between 18 and 29 years old in good health. The CDR3 runs from the conserved cysteine through the conserved F or W. Fields, in order: J gene, V gene, CDR3 protein.

j_gene: TRBJ2-7; v_gene: TRBV6-5; CDR3aa: CASSYTNRGNEQYF
j_gene: TRBJ2-6; v_gene: TRBV7-8; CDR3aa: CASSSTLGQGPSGANVLTF
j_gene: TRBJ2-1; v_gene: TRBV6-1; CDR3aa: CASSTPASGSWYNEQFF
j_gene: TRBJ2-1; v_gene: TRBV5-1; CDR3aa: CASSFHSLNKANEQFF
j_gene: TRBJ2-5; v_gene: TRBV10-3; CDR3aa: CAIRAQETQYF
j_gene: TRBJ1-5; v_gene: TRBV3-1; CDR3aa: CASDNQPQHF
j_gene: TRBJ2-2; v_gene: TRBV20-1; CDR3aa: CSARERGARDTGELFF
j_gene: TRBJ2-6; v_gene: TRBV2; CDR3aa: CASRRESSGANVLTF
j_gene: TRBJ2-2; v_gene: TRBV7-6; CDR3aa: CASSLVARMNTGELFF
j_gene: TRBJ2-1; v_gene: TRBV27; CDR3aa: CASSTISEAYYNEQFF
j_gene: TRBJ1-4; v_gene: TRBV20-1; CDR3aa: CSASIPGGGHEKLFF
j_gene: TRBJ2-2; v_gene: TRBV14; CDR3aa: CASSQVSGELFF
j_gene: TRBJ1-6; v_gene: TRBV6-5; CDR3aa: CASSYTDRGRNPPLHF
j_gene: TRBJ2-5; v_gene: TRBV5-1; CDR3aa: CASSLVAGQEETQYF
j_gene: TRBJ1-1; v_gene: TRBV12-3/TRBV12-4; CDR3aa: CASSLGGRTEAFF
j_gene: TRBJ1-1; v_gene: TRBV3-1; CDR3aa: CASSQDQGRATEAFF
j_gene: TRBJ2-7; v_gene: TRBV5-1; CDR3aa: CASSTEHEQYF
j_gene: TRBJ1-1; v_gene: TRBV5-1; CDR3aa: CASSLARGQLNTEAFF
j_gene: TRBJ2-2; v_gene: TRBV24-1; CDR3aa: CATSDLGSNGELFF
j_gene: TRBJ1-5; v_gene: TRBV12-3/TRBV12-4; CDR3aa: CASSQGKGQPQHF
j_gene: TRBJ1-1; v_gene: TRBV5-6; CDR3aa: CASSGQSEAFF
j_gene: TRBJ2-3; v_gene: TRBV12-3/TRBV12-4; CDR3aa: CASSVPKGLAGVSDTQYF
j_gene: TRBJ2-5; v_gene: TRBV19; CDR3aa: CASSIRGAEETQYF
j_gene: TRBJ2-2; v_gene: TRBV6-5; CDR3aa: CASSSGAAGVRYGELFF
j_gene: TRBJ2-3; v_gene: TRBV7-9; CDR3aa: CASSLASGQGYSDTQYF
j_gene: TRBJ1-1; v_gene: TRBV6-6; CDR3aa: CASSSTGGEAFF
j_gene: TRBJ2-7; v_gene: TRBV10-3; CDR3aa: CAISNGPLGASYEQYF
j_gene: TRBJ2-7; v_gene: TRBV7-2; CDR3aa: CASSLEQGGSYEQYF
j_gene: TRBJ1-4; v_gene: TRBV7-9; CDR3aa: CASSLVASTNEKLFF
j_gene: TRBJ2-7; v_gene: TRBV12-3/TRBV12-4; CDR3aa: CASGPRGVSAEQYF
j_gene: TRBJ1-1; v_gene: TRBV18; CDR3aa: CASSPLANTEAFF
j_gene: TRBJ1-3; v_gene: TRBV7-9; CDR3aa: CASRENSGNTIYF
j_gene: TRBJ2-1; v_gene: TRBV6-5; CDR3aa: CASSYSGGSYNEQFF
j_gene: TRBJ1-5; v_gene: TRBV12-3/TRBV12-4; CDR3aa: CASSSRGGTMYSNQPQHF
j_gene: TRBJ2-1; v_gene: TRBV5-1; CDR3aa: CASGRRSSYNEQFF
j_gene: TRBJ1-2; v_gene: TRBV7-2; CDR3aa: CASSLGRIPNYGYTF
j_gene: TRBJ2-7; v_gene: TRBV20-1; CDR3aa: CSARASSGRAQYEQYF
j_gene: TRBJ2-2; v_gene: TRBV5-1; CDR3aa: CASSLESSGELFF
j_gene: TRBJ2-3; v_gene: TRBV10-2; CDR3aa: CATRGAGGADTQYF
j_gene: TRBJ2-1; v_gene: TRBV12-3/TRBV12-4; CDR3aa: CASIRRGLYRNEQFF
j_gene: TRBJ2-1; v_gene: TRBV3-1; CDR3aa: CASSQVVGGAYEQFF
j_gene: TRBJ1-5; v_gene: TRBV12-3/TRBV12-4; CDR3aa: CASSLRGRGVNQPQHF